This T cell receptor (beta chain) was observed in a study of shared clonotypes between healthy human individuals. Every one of the donors was a Caucasian adult that lived in Nashville, Tennessee. The J segment lost 5 bases and the V segment lost 0 bases, leaving 9 bases of the junction unmatched. Germline V gene sequence: CDR1 KGHSH, CDR2 LQKENI. The CDR3 totals 17 residues. General study results and limits: About 4.5% of naive CD4 clonotypes were common to several donors. Generation probabilities were higher for clonotypes shared across all four sorted-subset donors than for unshared ones.

The data were produced by immunoSEQ multiplex PCR, yet TCRdb's version contains in-frame clones alone and is incomplete. The sample holds more than 1,200,000 clones, less than 99% seen once. Details on this clone: Its antigen is still unknown.

The material sequenced was naive CD4+ T cells sorted from blood. Described subset: CD45RA+ positively selected. The receptor was derived from a man between 25 and 39 years old in good health. V gene TRBV18 combines with J gene TRBJ2-7; 11 positions agree with TRBD1. The CDR3 here is CASSPPTGQGAKHEQYF. The CDR3 DNA follows: TGTGCCAGCTCACCACCAACCGGACAGGGGGCGAAGCACGAGCAGTACTTC. The variable domain in full, with the rest retrieved from reference TRBV18 and TRBJ2-7, is NAGVMQNPRHLVRRRGQEARLRCSPMKGHSHVYWYRQLPEEGLKFMVYLQKENIIDESGMPKERFSAEFPKEGPSILRIQQVVRGDSAAYFCASSPPTGQGAKHEQYFGPGTRLTVT.